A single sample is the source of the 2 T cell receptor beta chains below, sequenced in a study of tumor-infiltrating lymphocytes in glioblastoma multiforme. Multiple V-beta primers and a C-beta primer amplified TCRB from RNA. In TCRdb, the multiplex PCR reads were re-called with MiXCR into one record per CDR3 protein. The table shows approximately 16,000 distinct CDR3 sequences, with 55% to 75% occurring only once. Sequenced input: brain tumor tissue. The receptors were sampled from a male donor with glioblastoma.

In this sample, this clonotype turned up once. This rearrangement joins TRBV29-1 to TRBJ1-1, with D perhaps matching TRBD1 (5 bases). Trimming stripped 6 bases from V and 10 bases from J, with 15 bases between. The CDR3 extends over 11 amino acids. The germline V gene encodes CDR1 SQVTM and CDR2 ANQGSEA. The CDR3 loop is CSVPRGEVAFF. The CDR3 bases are TGCAGCGTCCCCCGGGGGGAAGTAGCTTTCTTT.

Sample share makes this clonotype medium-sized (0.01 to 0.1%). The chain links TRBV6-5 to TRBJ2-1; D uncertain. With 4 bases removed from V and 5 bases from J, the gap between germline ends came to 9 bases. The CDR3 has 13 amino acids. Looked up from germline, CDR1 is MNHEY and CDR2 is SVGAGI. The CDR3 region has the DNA TGTGCCAGCAGTTCCTACGCAGACAATGAGCAGTTCTTC. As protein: CASSSYADNEQFF.